This T cell receptor beta chain was obtained from a study of blood T cell repertoires in COVID-19. Study-level information: Sources were T cells, B-cell-depleted T cells, or PBMCs; the material itself was cDNA or gDNA.

This CDR3 is built from 14 residues. CDR1 is SGHTA and CDR2 is FQGNSA in the germline V gene. V was clipped by 8 bases and J by 4 bases; unmatched bases: 11. Generated by immunoSEQ multiplex PCR, the TCRdb table keeps only in-frame clones and is missing some. This table has about 320,000 clones, approximately 88% appearing once. Participants were placed into cohorts based on the clinical history they reported. This TCR was recovered from a man aged 30 to 39 who had recovered from COVID-19. The chain employs TRBV7-2 and TRBJ2-7, with TRBD1 matching over 7 bases. Input material: PBMCs or T cells enriched from blood (not recorded which). The CDR3 bases are TGTGCCAGCGGAGAGCGCGGACAGGTTTACGAGCAGTACTTC. Amino acids: CASGERGQVYEQYF.